These T cell receptor beta chains were read from a single sample in a study of CD8 T cells in ankylosing spondylitis. TCRdb re-derived calls from the 5' RACE reads in MiXCR, one entry per CDR3 protein. Among nearly 350,000 distinct CDR3 sequences, approximately 15% were seen once, and the ten largest hold about 1%. The sample taken for sequencing was blood, either unsorted or a sorted T cell fraction (not recorded which). The receptors shown here come from a male donor with ankylosing spondylitis or in good health (not recorded which). CDR3s include the opening cysteine and the closing phenylalanine or tryptophan. Fields, in order: V gene, clone size, J gene, D gene, CDR3 protein, CDR3 DNA. A D gene is named only where the DNA matches it firmly. Clone size is given for some rows only: seen once, a few or many times, or a class if the clone is expanded.

v_gene: TRBV4-1; abundance: many; j_gene: TRBJ2-7; d_gene: TRBD1; CDR3aa: CASRRGQGGSRYEQYF; CDR3nt: TGCGCCAGCAGACGAGGACAGGGCGGATCTCGGTACGAGCAGTACTTC
v_gene: TRBV12-3/TRBV12-4; abundance: few; j_gene: TRBJ2-3; d_gene: TRBD2; CDR3aa: CASSSPGLAADTQYF; CDR3nt: TGTGCCAGCAGTTCGCCGGGACTAGCGGCAGATACGCAGTATTTT
v_gene: TRBV9; abundance: .; j_gene: TRBJ1-6; d_gene: .; CDR3aa: CASSATEGVGNSPLHF; CDR3nt: TGTGCCAGCAGCGCCACAGAGGGAGTGGGCAATTCACCCCTCCACTTT
v_gene: TRBV6-1; abundance: .; j_gene: TRBJ2-3; d_gene: .; CDR3aa: CASSDPRRSDTQYF; CDR3nt: TGTGCCAGCAGTGATCCTCGTCGGTCTGATACGCAGTATTTT
v_gene: TRBV11-3; abundance: few; j_gene: TRBJ1-1; d_gene: .; CDR3aa: CASSQGLNTEAFF; CDR3nt: TGTGCCAGCAGTCAGGGGCTGAACACTGAAGCTTTCTTT
v_gene: TRBV5-6; abundance: .; j_gene: TRBJ1-2; d_gene: .; CDR3aa: CASSLDIYGYTF; CDR3nt: TGTGCCAGCAGCTTGGATATTTATGGCTACACCTTC
v_gene: TRBV10-3; abundance: .; j_gene: TRBJ2-3; d_gene: TRBD1; CDR3aa: CAISEADRGLSDTQYF; CDR3nt: TGTGCCATCAGTGAAGCCGACAGGGGGCTATCAGATACGCAGTATTTT
v_gene: TRBV10-2; abundance: .; j_gene: TRBJ2-1; d_gene: TRBD2; CDR3aa: CASSESTSGYNEQFF; CDR3nt: TGCGCCAGCAGTGAGTCGACTAGCGGCTACAATGAGCAGTTCTTC
v_gene: TRBV12-3/TRBV12-4; abundance: many; j_gene: TRBJ1-6; d_gene: TRBD1; CDR3aa: CASSLTGTNNSPLHF; CDR3nt: TGTGCCAGCAGTTTGACAGGGACGAATAATTCACCCCTCCACTTT
v_gene: TRBV15; abundance: .; j_gene: TRBJ1-1; d_gene: TRBD1; CDR3aa: CATSRDRGTGMTEAFF; CDR3nt: TGTGCCACCAGCAGAGACCGAGGGACAGGTATGACTGAAGCTTTCTTT
v_gene: TRBV20-1; abundance: .; j_gene: TRBJ2-2; d_gene: TRBD2; CDR3aa: CTHRTGGLRNTGELFF; CDR3nt: TGCACCCACAGGACGGGGGGGCTACGGAACACCGGGGAGCTGTTTTTT
v_gene: TRBV12-5; abundance: .; j_gene: TRBJ2-3; d_gene: .; CDR3aa: CASGWGEASTDTQYF; CDR3nt: TGTGCTAGTGGCTGGGGGGAAGCTAGCACAGATACGCAGTATTTT
v_gene: TRBV9; abundance: .; j_gene: TRBJ2-3; d_gene: TRBD2; CDR3aa: CASSVSGGVKDTQYF; CDR3nt: TGTGCCAGCAGCGTGAGCGGGGGAGTTAAAGATACGCAGTATTTT
v_gene: TRBV9; abundance: .; j_gene: TRBJ2-5; d_gene: .; CDR3aa: CASSVAVGQETQYF; CDR3nt: TGTGCCAGCAGCGTAGCGGTGGGCCAAGAGACCCAGTACTTC
v_gene: TRBV29-1; abundance: few; j_gene: TRBJ2-1; d_gene: .; CDR3aa: CSVRWLRSSYNEQFF; CDR3nt: TGCAGCGTTCGCTGGCTCCGGAGCTCCTACAATGAGCAGTTCTTC